Presented here are 5 T cell receptor beta chains from one specimen sequenced in a study of blood T cells in healthy people across ages. A second roughly 7 to 12 cycle PCR used barcoded and J-beta primers. TCRdb independently ran MiXCR on the 5' RACE reads; one entry per CDR3 protein. Of more than 800,000 distinct CDR3 sequences in the sample, under 30% were seen once. Sequenced sample: blood. The source of these receptors is a woman older than 75 in good health.

As to this clonotype: The junction differs from germline at one of its ends, possibly a read error. J is TRBJ1-1 and V is TRBV3-1; possible D gene TRBD1, 6 bases. This CDR3 spans 16 amino acids. CDR1 is LGHDT and CDR2 is YNNKEL in the germline V gene (reference sequence). For the CDR3, the DNA is TGTACCAGCAGCCCGTACAGGGCAGGGAGCAACACTGAAGCTTTCTTT. Protein sequence: CTSSPYRAGSNTEAFF.

This clonotype was observed a single time. The V and J genes are TRBV5-5 and TRBJ2-4; maybe TRBD2 (5 bases). The germline V gene encodes CDR1 SGHKS and CDR2 YYEKEE (reference sequence). V shed 0 bases and J shed 2 bases, with 6 bases lying between them. There are 14 residues in the CDR3. The chain's CDR3 is CASSLGRSKNIQYF. CDR3 in DNA: TGTGCCAGCAGCTTGGGGAGGTCCAAAAACATTCAGTACTTC.

This clonotype has just one count. A much larger clone is a single base away; this may be a read error. V gene TRBV7-9 combines with J gene TRBJ2-7; 8 bases are a match to TRBD1. This CDR3 has 14 residues. Per the germline V gene, CDR1 is SEHNR and CDR2 is FQNEAQ (reference sequence). The CDR3 is CASSLVRGQDERYF. The CDR3 DNA reads TGTGCCAGCAGCTTAGTCAGGGGGCAGGATGAGCGGTACTTC.

In the case of this clonotype: This may come from a read error, since a much larger clone is one base off. The chain links TRBV4-1 to TRBJ1-2; no definite D call. The CDR3 length is 16 residues. CDR1 MGHRA and CDR2 YSYEKL come from the germline V gene. The CDR3: CASSQVPDATNYGCTF. The CDR3, as DNA: TGCGCCAGCAGCCAAGTTCCGGACGCCACTAACTATGGCTGCACCTTC.

This clonotype was seen a handful of times. The chain joins TRBV2 to TRBJ1-1; no clear D. Deletions cut 6 bases from V and 6 bases from J, with 11 bases between. The CDR3 totals 12 residues. Germline V lookup: CDR1 SNHLY, CDR2 FYNNEI. CDR3 region: CASSNEGAEAFF. In DNA form, the CDR3 reads TGTGCCAGCAGCAACGAGGGCGCTGAAGCTTTCTTT.